The clone carrying this T cell receptor (beta chain) was seen a handful of times. The antigen is undetermined. This sample is part of a study of T cells in Graves' hyperthyroidism and ophthalmopathy. For the study at large: Sampling of peripheral blood happened at initial diagnosis, prior to any treatment. Findings and caveats of the study: Blood also contained most expanded thyroid clonotypes above 0.001. The model identified upcoming ophthalmopathy a median approximately 6.5 months ahead of onset.

The length of the CDR3 is 14 residues. The J segment lost 2 bases and the V segment lost 1 base, leaving 1 base of the junction unmatched. Germline lookup yields CDR1 MGHRA and CDR2 YSYEKL. Regions amplified from RNA transcripts were the TCR beta CDR3 regions. With the HTBI primer set, the TCR CDR3 went through a first round of RT-PCR. TCRdb ran MiXCR on the multiplex PCR reads and lists one entry per CDR3 protein. The sample lists approximately 720,000 distinct CDR3 sequences; roughly a sixth were seen once. The sample of blood was obtained at first hyperthyroidism diagnosis (before any ophthalmopathy symptoms).

The clonotype originates from a woman aged 45-65 years with Graves' hyperthyroidism that later progressed to Graves' ophthalmopathy. Sequenced sample: blood. The chain is built from TRBV4-1 and TRBJ2-5, with 7 bases aligning to TRBD1. This CDR3 is CASSQAGQQETQYF. The CDR3 bases are TGCGCCAGCAGCCAAGCGGGACAGCAAGAGACCCAGTACTTC.